This T cell receptor beta chain is from a study of PD-L1 blockade in urothelial cancer. Study as a whole: Most patients, about 85% of the roughly 29, were males with bladder-origin cancer.

Profiling relied on immunoSEQ multiplex PCR, and the TCRdb table lists in-frame clones only, not all of them. This table has 40,000 to 60,000 clones, approximately 78% appearing once. The length of the CDR3 is 13 residues. Trimming shortened V by 5 bases and J by 4 bases, and 11 bases separated the two germline ends. Germline CDR1 MDHEN, CDR2 SYDVKM. Time point defined: peripheral blood 6 weeks after treatment start. Between 1 and 8 samples per patient were obtained, pretreatment and on-treatment. This clone has more than one count but fewer than ten. Other DNA sequences of this sample code for an identical CDR3.

The sequence was obtained from a man between 65 and 85 years old with urothelial cancer. Material: PBMCs, obtained around atezolizumab (anti-PD-L1) treatment. V and J are TRBV28 and TRBJ1-2; D is possibly TRBD1 (5 bases). The DNA for the CDR3 is TGTGCCAGCAGTCCCACCGACAGCTATGGCTACACCTTC. It translates to CASSPTDSYGYTF.